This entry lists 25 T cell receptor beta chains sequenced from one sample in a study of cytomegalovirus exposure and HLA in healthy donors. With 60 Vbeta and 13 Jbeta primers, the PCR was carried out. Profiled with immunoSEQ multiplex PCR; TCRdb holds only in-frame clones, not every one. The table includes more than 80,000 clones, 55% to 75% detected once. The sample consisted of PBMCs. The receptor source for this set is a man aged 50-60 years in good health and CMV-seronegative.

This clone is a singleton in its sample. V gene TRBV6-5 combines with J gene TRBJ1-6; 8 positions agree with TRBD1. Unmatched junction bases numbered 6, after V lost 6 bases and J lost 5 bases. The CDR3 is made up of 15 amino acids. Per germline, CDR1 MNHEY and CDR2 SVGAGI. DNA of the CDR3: TGTGCCAGCAGGCGACAGGGGCGGCATAATTCACCCCTCCACTTT. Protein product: CASRRQGRHNSPLHF.

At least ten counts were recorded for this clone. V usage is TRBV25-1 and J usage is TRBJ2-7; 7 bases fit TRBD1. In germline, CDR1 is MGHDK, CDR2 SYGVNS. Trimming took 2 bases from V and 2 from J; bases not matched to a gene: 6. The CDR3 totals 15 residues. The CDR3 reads CASSEAGTEPYEQYF. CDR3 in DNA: TGTGCCAGCAGTGAAGCCGGGACAGAACCCTACGAGCAGTACTTC.

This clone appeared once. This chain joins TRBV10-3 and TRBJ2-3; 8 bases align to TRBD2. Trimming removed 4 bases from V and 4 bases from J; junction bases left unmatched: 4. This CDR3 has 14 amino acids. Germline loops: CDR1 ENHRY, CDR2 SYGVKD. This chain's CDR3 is CAISVAGNADTQYF. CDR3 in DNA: TGTGCCATCAGTGTAGCGGGGAACGCAGATACGCAGTATTTT.

In nucleotides, the CDR3 is TGTGCCTGGAGTCGGTACCGGGACAGGGGTCAGTATTTT. This gives the protein CAWSRYRDRGQYF. This chain connects TRBV30 to TRBJ2-3, with 10 bases lining up with TRBD1. The germline gives CDR1 GTSNPN, CDR2 SVGIG (reference sequence). With V trimmed by 2 bases and J by 12 bases, 8 bases remained unmatched. This CDR3 region has 13 residues.

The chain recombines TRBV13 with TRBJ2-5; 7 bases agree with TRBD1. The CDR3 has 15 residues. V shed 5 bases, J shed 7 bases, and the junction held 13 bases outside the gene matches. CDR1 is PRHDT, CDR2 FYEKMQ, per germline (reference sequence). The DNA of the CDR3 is TGTGCCAGCAGCACAGCCAAGGACAGGTCGAGGACCCAGTACTTC. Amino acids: CASSTAKDRSRTQYF.

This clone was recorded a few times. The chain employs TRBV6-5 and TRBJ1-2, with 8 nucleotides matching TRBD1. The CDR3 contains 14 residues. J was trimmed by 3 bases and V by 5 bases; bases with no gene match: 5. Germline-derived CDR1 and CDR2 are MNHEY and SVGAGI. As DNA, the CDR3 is TGTGCCAGCAGTCCAAGGACAGGGTACTATGGCTACACCTTC. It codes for CASSPRTGYYGYTF.

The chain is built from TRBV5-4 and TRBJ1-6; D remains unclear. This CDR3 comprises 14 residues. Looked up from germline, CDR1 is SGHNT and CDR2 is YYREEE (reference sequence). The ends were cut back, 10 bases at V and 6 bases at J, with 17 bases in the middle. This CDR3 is CAVSSVAGNSPLHF. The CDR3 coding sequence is TGTGCCGTCAGCTCCGTAGCGGGTAATTCACCCCTCCACTTT.

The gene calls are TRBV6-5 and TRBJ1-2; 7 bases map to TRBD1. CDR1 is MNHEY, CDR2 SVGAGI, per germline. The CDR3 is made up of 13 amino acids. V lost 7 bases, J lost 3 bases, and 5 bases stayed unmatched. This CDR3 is CASTRGTDYGYTF. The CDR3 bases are TGTGCCAGCACCCGGGGGACAGACTATGGCTACACCTTC.

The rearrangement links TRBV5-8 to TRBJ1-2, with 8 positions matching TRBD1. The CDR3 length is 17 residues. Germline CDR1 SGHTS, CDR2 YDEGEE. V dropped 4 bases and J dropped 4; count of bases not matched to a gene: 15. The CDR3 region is CASSPYLGQGHLYGYTF. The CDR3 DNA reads TGTGCCAGCAGCCCGTACCTCGGACAGGGCCACCTCTATGGCTACACCTTC.

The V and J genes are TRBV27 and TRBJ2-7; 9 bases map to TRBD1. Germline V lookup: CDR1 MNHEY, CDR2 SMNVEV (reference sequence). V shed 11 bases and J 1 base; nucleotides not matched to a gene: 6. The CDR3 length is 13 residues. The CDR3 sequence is CASWGQGSYEQYF. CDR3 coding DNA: TGTGCCTCGTGGGGACAGGGTTCCTACGAGCAGTACTTC.

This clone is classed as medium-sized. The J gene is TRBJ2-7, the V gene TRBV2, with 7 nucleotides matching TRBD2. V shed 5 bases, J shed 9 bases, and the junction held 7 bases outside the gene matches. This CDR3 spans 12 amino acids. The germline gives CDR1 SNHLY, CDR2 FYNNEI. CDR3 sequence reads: CASSPHPGGQYV. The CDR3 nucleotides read TGTGCCAGCAGTCCCCATCCGGGGGGGCAGTACGTC.

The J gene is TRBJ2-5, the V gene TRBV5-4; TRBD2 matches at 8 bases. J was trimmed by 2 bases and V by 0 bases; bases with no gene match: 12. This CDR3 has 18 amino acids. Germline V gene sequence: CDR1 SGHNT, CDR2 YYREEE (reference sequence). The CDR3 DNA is TGTGCCAGCAGCTTGGGCGGTTCCCGCGGGGGGTCTCAAGAGACCCAGTACTTC. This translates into CASSLGGSRGGSQETQYF.

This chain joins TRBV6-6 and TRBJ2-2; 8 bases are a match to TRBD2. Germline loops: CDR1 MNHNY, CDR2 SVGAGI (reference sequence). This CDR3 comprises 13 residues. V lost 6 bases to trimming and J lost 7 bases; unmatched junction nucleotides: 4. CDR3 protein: CASSQLADGELFF. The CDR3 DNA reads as TGTGCCAGCAGCCAACTAGCGGACGGGGAGCTGTTTTTT.

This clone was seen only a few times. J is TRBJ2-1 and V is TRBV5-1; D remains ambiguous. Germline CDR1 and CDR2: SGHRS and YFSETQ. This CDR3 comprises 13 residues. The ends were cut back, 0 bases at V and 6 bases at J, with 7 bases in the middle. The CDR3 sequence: CASSLDRPNEQFF. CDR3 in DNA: TGCGCCAGCAGCTTGGACAGACCCAATGAGCAGTTCTTC.

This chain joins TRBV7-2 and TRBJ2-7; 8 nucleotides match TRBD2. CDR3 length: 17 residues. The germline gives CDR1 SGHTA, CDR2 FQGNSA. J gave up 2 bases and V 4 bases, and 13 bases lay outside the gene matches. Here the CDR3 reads CASSWVTGGARAYEQYF. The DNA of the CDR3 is TGTGCCAGCAGCTGGGTTACCGGGGGGGCCAGGGCCTACGAGCAGTACTTC.

The DNA of the CDR3 is TGCGCCAGCAGTGGGCAGGGGGCATCGAACACCGGGGAGCTGTTTTTT. Translated, it gives CASSGQGASNTGELFF. V and J are TRBV5-1 and TRBJ2-2; 8 bases align to TRBD1. Germline V CDR1 and CDR2: SGHRS, YFSETQ. Trimming cost V 5 bases and J 0 bases; bases outside gene matches: 6. The CDR3 has 16 amino acids. The variable domain in full, with the rest retrieved from reference TRBV5-1 and TRBJ2-2, is KAGVTQTPRYLIKTRGQQVTLSCSPISGHRSVSWYQQTPGQGLQFLFEYFSETQRNKGNFPGRFSGRQFSNSRSEMNVSTLELGDSALYLCASSGQGASNTGELFFGEGSRLTVL.

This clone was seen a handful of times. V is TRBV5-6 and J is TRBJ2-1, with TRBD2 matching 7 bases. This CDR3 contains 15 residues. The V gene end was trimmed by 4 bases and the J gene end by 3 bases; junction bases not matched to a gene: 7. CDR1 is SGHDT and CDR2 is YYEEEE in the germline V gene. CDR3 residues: CASSRGDYDYNEQFF. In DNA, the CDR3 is TGTGCCAGCAGCCGGGGGGACTATGACTACAATGAGCAGTTCTTC.

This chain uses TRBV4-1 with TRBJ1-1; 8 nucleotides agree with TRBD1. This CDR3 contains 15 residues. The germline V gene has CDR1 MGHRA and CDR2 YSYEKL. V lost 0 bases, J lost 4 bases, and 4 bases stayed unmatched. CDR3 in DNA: TGCGCCAGCAGCCAAGAAAACAGGGGGATCACTGAAGCTTTCTTT. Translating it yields CASSQENRGITEAFF.

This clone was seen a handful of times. This CDR3 reads CASSLVQKETQYF. CDR3 DNA sequence: TGTGCCAGCAGCTTGGTCCAGAAGGAGACCCAGTACTTC. The genes are TRBV5-4 and TRBJ2-5; D ambiguous. Trimming removed 0 bases at V and 5 bases at J, with 8 bases between. The CDR3 totals 13 residues. Germline CDR1 reads SGHNT; CDR2 reads YYREEE (reference sequence).

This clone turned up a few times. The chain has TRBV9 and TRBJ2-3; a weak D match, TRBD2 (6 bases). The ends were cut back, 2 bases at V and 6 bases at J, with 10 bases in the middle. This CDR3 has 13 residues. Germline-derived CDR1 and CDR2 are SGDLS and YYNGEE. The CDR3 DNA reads TGTGCCAGCAGCGTTTCCGGGAGTGATACGCAGTATTTT. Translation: CASSVSGSDTQYF.

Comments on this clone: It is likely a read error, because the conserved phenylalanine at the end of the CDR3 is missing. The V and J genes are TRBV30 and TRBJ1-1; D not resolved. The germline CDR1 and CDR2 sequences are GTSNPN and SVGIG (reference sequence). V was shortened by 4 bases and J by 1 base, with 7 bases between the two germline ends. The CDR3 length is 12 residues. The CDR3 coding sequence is TGTGCCTGGATAAGAGGGAACACTGAAGCTTTCGTT. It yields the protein CAWIRGNTEAFV.

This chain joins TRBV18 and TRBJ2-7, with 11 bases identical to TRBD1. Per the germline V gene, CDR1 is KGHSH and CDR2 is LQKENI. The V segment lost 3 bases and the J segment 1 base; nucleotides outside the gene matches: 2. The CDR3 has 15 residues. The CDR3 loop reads CASSPGQGASYEQYV. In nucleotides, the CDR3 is TGTGCCAGCTCACCTGGACAGGGGGCTTCCTACGAGCAGTACGTC.

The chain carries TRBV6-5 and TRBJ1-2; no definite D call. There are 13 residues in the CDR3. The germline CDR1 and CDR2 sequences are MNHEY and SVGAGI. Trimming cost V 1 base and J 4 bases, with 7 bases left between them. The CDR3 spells CASSYLGVYGYTF. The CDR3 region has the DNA TGTGCCAGCAGTTACTTAGGAGTCTATGGCTACACCTTC.

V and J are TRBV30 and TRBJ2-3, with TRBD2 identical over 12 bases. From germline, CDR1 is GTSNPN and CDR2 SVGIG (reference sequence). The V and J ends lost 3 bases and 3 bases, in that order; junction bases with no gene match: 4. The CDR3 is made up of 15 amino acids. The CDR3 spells CAWSPGLAGTDTQYF. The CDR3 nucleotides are TGTGCCTGGAGCCCAGGACTAGCGGGAACAGATACGCAGTATTTT.

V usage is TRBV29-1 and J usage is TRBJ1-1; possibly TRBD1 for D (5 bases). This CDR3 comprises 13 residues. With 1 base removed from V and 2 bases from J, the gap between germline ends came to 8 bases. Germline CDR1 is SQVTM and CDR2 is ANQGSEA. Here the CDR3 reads CSVEGQGNTEAFF. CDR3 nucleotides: TGCAGCGTTGAAGGGCAGGGAAACACTGAAGCTTTCTTT. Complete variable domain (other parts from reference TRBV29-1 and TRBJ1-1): SAVISQKPSRDICQRGTSLTIQCQVDSQVTMMFWYRQQPGQSLTLIATANQGSEATYESGFVIDKFPISRPNLTFSTLTVSNMSPEDSSIYLCSVEGQGNTEAFFGQGTRLTVV.